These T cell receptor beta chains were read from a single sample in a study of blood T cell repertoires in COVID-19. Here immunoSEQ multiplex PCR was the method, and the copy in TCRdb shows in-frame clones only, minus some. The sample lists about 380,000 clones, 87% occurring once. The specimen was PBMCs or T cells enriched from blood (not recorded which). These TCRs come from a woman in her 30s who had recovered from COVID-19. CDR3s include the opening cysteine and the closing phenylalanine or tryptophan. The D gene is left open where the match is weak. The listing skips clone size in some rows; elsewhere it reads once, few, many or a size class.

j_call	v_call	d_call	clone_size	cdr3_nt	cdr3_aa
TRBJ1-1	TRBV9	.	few	TGTGCCAGCAGCGCGACGGGGATGAACACTGAAGCTTTCTTT	CASSATGMNTEAFF
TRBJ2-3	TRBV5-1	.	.	TGCGCCAGCAGCTCCTCGGGGGTGGCTAGCACAGATACGCAGTATTTT	CASSSSGVASTDTQYF
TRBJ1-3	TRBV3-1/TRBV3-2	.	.	TGTGCCAGCAGCCAAGATACGGTCTCCGGAAACACCATATATTTT	CASSQDTVSGNTIYF
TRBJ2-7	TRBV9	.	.	TGTGCCAGCAGCGTAACGGGGTCCTCCTACGAGCAGTACTTC	CASSVTGSSYEQYF
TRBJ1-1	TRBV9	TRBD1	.	TGTGCCAGCAGCGCGACAGGGGGATTACCAACTGAAGCTTTCTTT	CASSATGGLPTEAFF
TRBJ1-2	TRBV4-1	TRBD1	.	TGCGCCAGCAGCCAAGATTCGACAGGGAGGAACTATGGCTACACCTTC	CASSQDSTGRNYGYTF
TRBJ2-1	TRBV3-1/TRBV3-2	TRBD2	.	TGTGCCAGCAGCCCCCGCGGGAGCGGGGAGCAGTTCTTC	CASSPRGSGEQFF
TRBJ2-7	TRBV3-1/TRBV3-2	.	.	TGTGCCAGCAGCCAAGAGGCTCTCTTTTACGAGCAGTACTTC	CASSQEALFYEQYF
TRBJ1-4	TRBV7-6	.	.	TGTGCCAGCAGCCCCGGGAATATTAATGAAAAACTGTTTTTT	CASSPGNINEKLFF
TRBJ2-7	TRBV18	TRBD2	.	TGTGCCAGCTCACCGCCAGGGACTAGCGGGAAGTACGAGCAGTACTTC	CASSPPGTSGKYEQYF
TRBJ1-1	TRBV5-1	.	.	TGCGCCAGCAGCCTGGGGGCAGGGAACACTGAAGCTTTCTTT	CASSLGAGNTEAFF
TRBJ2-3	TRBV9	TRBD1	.	TGTGCCAGCAGCGGGACAGGATACACAGATACGCAGTATTTT	CASSGTGYTDTQYF
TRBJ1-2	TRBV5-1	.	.	TGCGCCAGCATGCGGGACCCGGGGGTCGACTATGGCTACACCTTC	CASMRDPGVDYGYTF
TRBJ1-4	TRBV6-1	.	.	TGTGCCAGCAGTGAGCTGGGGGCGAGAGAAAAACTGTTTTTT	CASSELGAREKLFF
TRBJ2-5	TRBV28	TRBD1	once	TGTGCCAGCAGTCAGGGGCAGGGGGCCTACCAAGAGACCCAGTACTTC	CASSQGQGAYQETQYF
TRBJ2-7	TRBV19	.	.	TGTGCCAGTACCGAATACGGAGGGAGCGCCTACGAGCAGTACTTC	CASTEYGGSAYEQYF
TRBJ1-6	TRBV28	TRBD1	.	TGTGCCAGCAGTTTGGGACAGGGCAATTCACCCCTCCACTTT	CASSLGQGNSPLHF
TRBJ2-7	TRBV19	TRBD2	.	TGTGCCAGTAGTATAGTTTTTGGACTAGCGACCTACGAGCAGTACTTC	CASSIVFGLATYEQYF
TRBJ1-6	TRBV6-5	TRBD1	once	TGTGCCAGCAGGCCTACAGGGGGCCATTCACCCCTCCACTTT	CASRPTGGHSPLHF
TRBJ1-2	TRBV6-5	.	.	TGTGCCAGCAGTTCAAGGGGGGGGCGCTACACCTTC	CASSSRGGRYTF
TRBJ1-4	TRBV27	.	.	TGTGCCAGCAGTGCTCTGACAGGTGCAACTAATGAAAAACTGTTTTTT	CASSALTGATNEKLFF
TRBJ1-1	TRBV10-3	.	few	TGTGCCATCGGGGCCGATAGTATAGAAGCTTTCTTT	CAIGADSIEAFF
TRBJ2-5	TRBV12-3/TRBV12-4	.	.	TGTGCCAGCAGGGGGCGAGAGACCCAGTACTTC	CASRGRETQYF
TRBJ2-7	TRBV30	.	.	TGTGCCTGGAGTGTCAAGGGGTCCCTGCGGGAGCAGTACTTC	CAWSVKGSLREQYF
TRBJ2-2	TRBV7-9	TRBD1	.	TGTGCCAGCAGCGCTAGGACAGGGGAATTTGGGACCGGGGAGCTGTTTTTT	CASSARTGEFGTGELFF
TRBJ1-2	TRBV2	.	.	TGTGCCAGCAAAGCCCGTTGGAACTATGGCTACACCTTC	CASKARWNYGYTF
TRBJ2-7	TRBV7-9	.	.	TGTGCCAGCAGTCCCCCGGAGAGCTCCTACGAGCAGTACTTC	CASSPPESSYEQYF
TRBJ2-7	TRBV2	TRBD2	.	TGTGCCAGCACCCCTAGCGGGAGAAACGTCGCCTACGAGCAGTACTTC	CASTPSGRNVAYEQYF
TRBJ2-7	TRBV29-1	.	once	TGCAGCGTACCGGGGGTTGGACCCTACGAGCAGTACTTC	CSVPGVGPYEQYF
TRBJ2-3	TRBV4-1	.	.	TGCGCCAGCAGCCCCACGAGCGGGCCAGATACGCAGTATTTT	CASSPTSGPDTQYF
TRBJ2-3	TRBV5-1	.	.	TGCGCCAGCAGCTTGGAGGGGGGCACAGATACGCAGTATTTT	CASSLEGGTDTQYF
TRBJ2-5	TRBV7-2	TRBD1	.	TGTGCCAGCAGCCCCGGGACAGGGGGTTCAGAGACCCAGTACTTC	CASSPGTGGSETQYF
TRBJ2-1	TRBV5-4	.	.	TGTGCCAGCAGCTTGGGTGGCGGATCCTACAATGAGCAGTTCTTC	CASSLGGGSYNEQFF
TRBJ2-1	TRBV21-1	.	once	TGTGCCAGCAGCAAATTCCCCTACAGGGAGTGGCGACTAGCGGGGGTCAATGAGCAGTTCTTC	CASSKFPYREWRLAGVNEQFF
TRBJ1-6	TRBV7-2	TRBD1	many	TGTGCCAGCAGCTTAGCTGACAGGGGAGGTTCACCCCTCCACTTT	CASSLADRGGSPLHF
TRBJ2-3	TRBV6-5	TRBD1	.	TGTGCCAGCATTAGGACAGGGTGGTCAGATACGCAGTATTTT	CASIRTGWSDTQYF
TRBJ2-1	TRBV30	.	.	TGTGCCTGGAGTCATACCGACTCGACCCCAGCCAATGAGCAGTTCTTC	CAWSHTDSTPANEQFF